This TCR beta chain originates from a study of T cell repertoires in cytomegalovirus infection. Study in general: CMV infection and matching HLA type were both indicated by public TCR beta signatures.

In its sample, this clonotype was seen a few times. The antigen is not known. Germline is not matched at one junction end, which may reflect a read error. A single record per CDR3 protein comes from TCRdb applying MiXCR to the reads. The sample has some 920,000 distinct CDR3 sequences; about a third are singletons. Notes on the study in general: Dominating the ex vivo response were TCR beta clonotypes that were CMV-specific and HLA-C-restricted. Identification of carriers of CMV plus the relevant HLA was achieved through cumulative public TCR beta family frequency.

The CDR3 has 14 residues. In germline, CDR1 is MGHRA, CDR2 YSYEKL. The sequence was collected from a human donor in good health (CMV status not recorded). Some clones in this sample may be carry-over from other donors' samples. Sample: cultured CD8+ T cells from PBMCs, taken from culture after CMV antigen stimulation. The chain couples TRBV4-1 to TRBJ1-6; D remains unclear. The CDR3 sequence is CASSQTLNNSPLHF. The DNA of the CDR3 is TGTGCCAGCAGCCAGACGCTGAATAATTCACCCCTTCACTTT.